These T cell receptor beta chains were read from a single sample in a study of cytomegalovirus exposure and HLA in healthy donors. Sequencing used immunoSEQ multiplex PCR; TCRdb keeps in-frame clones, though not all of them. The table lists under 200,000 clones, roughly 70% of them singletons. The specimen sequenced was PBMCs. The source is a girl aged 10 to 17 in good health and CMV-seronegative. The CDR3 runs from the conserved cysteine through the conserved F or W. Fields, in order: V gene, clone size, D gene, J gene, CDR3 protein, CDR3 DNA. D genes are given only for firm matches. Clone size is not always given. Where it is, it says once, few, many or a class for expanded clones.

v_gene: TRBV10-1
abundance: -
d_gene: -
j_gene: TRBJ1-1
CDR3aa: CASSKQRALSTEAFF
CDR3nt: TGCGCCAGCAGCAAACAGAGAGCCCTAAGCACTGAAGCTTTCTTT

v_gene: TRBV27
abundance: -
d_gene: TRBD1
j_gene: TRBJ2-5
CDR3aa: CASTYNRGETQYF
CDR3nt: TGTGCCAGCACCTACAACAGGGGAGAGACCCAGTACTTC

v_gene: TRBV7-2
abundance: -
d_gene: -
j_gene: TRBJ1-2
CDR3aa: CASSLRQDYGYTF
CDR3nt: TGTGCCAGCAGCTTACGACAGGACTATGGCTACACCTTC

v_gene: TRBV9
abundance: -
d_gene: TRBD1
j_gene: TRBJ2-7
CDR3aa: CASSAGTANSYEQYF
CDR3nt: TGTGCCAGCAGCGCCGGGACAGCTAACTCCTACGAGCAGTACTTC

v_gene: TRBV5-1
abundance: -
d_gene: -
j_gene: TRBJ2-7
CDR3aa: CASSLDLDRLYEQYF
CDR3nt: TGCGCCAGCAGCTTGGACTTAGACAGGCTGTACGAGCAGTACTTC

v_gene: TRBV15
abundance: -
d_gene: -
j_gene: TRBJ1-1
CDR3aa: CATSRRQVNTEAFF
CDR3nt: TGTGCCACCAGCCGAAGACAGGTGAACACTGAAGCTTTCTTT

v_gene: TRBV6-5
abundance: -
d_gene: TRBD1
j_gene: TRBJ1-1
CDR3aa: CASSYLGQGAAEAFF
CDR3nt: TGTGCCAGCAGTTACTTGGGACAGGGGGCAGCTGAAGCTTTCTTT

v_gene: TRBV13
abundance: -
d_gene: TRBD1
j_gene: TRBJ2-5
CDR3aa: CASSLRLRQGEETQYF
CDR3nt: TGTGCCAGCAGCTTAAGATTAAGACAGGGAGAAGAGACCCAGTACTTC

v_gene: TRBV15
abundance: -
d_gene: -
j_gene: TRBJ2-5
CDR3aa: CATSRAYGGGEETQYF
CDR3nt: TGTGCCACCAGCAGAGCTTACGGGGGAGGCGAAGAGACCCAGTACTTC

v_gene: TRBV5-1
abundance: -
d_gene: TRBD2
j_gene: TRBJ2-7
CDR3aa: CASSLGDYPYEQYF
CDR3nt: TGCGCCAGCAGCCTGGGGGACTACCCTTACGAGCAGTACTTC

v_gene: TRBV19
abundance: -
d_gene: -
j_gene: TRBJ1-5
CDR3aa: CASGSHQPQHF
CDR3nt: TGTGCCTCCGGGTCGCATCAGCCCCAGCATTTT

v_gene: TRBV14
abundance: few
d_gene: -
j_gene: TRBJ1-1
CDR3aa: CASSKQTLTEAFF
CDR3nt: TGTGCCAGCAGCAAACAGACACTTACGGAAGCTTTCTTT

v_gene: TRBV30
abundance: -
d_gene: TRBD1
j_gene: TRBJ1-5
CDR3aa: CAWSVNRGQGYQPQHF
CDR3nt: TGTGCCTGGAGTGTAAATAGGGGACAGGGTTACCAGCCCCAGCATTTT

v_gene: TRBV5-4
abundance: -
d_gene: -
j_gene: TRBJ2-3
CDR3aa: CASSHGSGSTDTQYF
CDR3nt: TGTGCCAGCAGCCACGGGTCGGGTAGCACAGATACGCAGTATTTT

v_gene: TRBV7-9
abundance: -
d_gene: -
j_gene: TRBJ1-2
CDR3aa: CASSFPGSGYTF
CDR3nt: TGTGCCAGCAGCTTTCCTGGGAGTGGCTACACCTTC

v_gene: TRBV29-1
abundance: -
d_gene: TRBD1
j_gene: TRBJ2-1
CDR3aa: CSVDGDSSGSYNEQFF
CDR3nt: TGCAGCGTTGATGGGGACAGCTCGGGCTCCTACAATGAGCAGTTCTTC

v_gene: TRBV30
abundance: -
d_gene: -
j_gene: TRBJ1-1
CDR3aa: CASLTWGPWETEAFF
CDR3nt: TGTGCCTCTCTAACGTGGGGCCCGTGGGAAACTGAAGCTTTCTTT

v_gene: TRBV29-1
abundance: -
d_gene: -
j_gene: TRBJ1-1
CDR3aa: CSGSPVEAFF
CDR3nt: TGCAGCGGGAGTCCGGTTGAAGCTTTCTTT

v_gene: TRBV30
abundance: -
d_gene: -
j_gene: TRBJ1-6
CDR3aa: CAWVGNPLNSPLHF
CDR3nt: TGTGCCTGGGTGGGTAACCCACTAAATTCACCCCTCCACTTT

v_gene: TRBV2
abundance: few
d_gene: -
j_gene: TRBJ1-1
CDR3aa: CARGWEESTEAFF
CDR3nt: TGTGCCAGGGGATGGGAGGAGAGCACTGAAGCTTTCTTT

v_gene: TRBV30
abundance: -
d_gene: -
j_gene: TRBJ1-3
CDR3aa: CACLLYSPRGRATIYF
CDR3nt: TGTGCCTGCCTCCTGTACTCCCCCAGGGGCCGGGCCACCATATATTTT

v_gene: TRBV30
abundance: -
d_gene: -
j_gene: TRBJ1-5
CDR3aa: CAWSVGRVSYQPQHF
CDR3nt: TGTGCCTGGAGTGTAGGGCGGGTTTCTTATCAGCCCCAGCATTTT

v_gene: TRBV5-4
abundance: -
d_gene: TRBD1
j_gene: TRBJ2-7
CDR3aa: CASSLDPGGLYEQYF
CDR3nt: TGTGCCAGCAGCTTGGACCCAGGGGGTTTGTACGAGCAGTACTTC

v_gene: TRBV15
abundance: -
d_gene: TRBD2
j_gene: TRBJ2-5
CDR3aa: CATSRGSGGGETQYF
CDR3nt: TGTGCCACCAGCAGAGGCAGCGGGGGCGGTGAGACCCAGTACTTC

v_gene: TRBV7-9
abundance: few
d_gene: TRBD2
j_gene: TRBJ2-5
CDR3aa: CASSLGTSGDWETQYF
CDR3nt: TGTGCCAGCAGCTTAGGGACTAGCGGGGACTGGGAGACCCAGTACTTC

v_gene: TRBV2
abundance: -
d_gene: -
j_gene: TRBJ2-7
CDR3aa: CAGLGLYEQYF
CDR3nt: TGTGCCGGATTGGGCCTTTACGAGCAGTACTTC

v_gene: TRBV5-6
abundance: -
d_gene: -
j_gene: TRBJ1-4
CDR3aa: CASSLVEEKLFF
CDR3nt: TGTGCCAGCAGCTTAGTAGAAGAAAAACTGTTTTTT

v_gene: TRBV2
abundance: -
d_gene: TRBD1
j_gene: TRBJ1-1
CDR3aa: CASRIAGTRGPEAFF
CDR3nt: TGTGCCAGCAGAATAGCCGGGACAAGGGGGCCTGAAGCTTTCTTT

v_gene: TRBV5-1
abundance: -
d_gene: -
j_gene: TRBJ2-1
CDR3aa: CASSLAEGANEQFF
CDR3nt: TGCGCCAGCAGCTTGGCCGAGGGCGCCAATGAGCAGTTCTTC

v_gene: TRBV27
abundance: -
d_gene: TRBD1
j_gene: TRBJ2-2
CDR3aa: CASRQTGVTGELFF
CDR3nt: TGTGCCAGCAGACAAACAGGGGTCACCGGGGAGCTGTTTTTT

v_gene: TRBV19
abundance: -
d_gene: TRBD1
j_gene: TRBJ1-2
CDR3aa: CASSMIGDRNYTF
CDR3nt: TGTGCCAGTAGTATGATCGGGGACAGGAACTACACCTTC

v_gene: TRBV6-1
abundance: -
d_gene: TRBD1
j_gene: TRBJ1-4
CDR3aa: CASRWVQGGGEKLFF
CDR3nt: TGTGCCAGCAGATGGGTTCAGGGGGGAGGTGAAAAACTGTTTTTT

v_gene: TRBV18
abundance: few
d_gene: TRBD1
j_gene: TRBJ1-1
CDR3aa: CASSPDTGGTEAFF
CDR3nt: TGTGCCAGCTCACCGGATACAGGGGGCACTGAAGCTTTCTTT

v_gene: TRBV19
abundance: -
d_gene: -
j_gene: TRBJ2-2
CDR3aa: CASSIVAHNTGELFF
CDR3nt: TGTGCCAGTAGTATAGTGGCACATAACACCGGGGAGCTGTTTTTT

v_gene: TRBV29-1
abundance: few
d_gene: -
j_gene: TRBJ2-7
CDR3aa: CSVEMAGRSDYEQYF
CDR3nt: TGCAGCGTTGAAATGGCAGGGCGGAGCGACTACGAGCAGTACTTC

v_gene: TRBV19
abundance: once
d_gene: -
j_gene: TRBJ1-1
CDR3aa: CASSIGGRGRPMNTEAFF
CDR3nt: TGTGCCAGTAGTATAGGGGGCAGGGGTCGTCCGATGAACACTGAAGCTTTCTTT

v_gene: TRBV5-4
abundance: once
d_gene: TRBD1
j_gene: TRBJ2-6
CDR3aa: CASSSGDSSGANVLTF
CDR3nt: TGTGCCAGCAGCTCTGGGGACAGCTCTGGGGCCAACGTCCTGACTTTC